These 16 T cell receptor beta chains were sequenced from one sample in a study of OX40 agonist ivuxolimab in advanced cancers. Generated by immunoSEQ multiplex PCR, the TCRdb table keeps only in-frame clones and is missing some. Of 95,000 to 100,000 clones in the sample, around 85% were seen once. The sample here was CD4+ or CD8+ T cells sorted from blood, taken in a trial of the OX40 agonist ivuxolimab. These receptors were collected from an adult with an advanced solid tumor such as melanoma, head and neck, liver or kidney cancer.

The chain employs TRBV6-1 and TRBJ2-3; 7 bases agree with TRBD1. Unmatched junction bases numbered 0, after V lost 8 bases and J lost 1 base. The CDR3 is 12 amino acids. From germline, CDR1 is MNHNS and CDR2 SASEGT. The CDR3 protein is CASDRGTDTQYF. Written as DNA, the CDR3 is TGTGCCAGCGACAGGGGCACAGATACGCAGTATTTT.

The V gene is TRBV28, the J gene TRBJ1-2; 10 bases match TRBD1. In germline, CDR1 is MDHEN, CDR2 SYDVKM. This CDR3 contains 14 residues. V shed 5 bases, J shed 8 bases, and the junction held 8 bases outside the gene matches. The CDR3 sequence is CASSTGTGVRGYTF. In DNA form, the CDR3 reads TGTGCCAGCAGTACAGGGACAGGGGTTCGGGGCTACACCTTC.

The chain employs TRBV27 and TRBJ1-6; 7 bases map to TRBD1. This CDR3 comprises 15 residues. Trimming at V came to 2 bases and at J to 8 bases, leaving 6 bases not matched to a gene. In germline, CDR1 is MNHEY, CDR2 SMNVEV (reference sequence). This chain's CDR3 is CASSLEGARDSPLHF. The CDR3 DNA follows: TGTGCCAGCAGTTTAGAGGGGGCGCGGGATTCACCCCTCCACTTT.

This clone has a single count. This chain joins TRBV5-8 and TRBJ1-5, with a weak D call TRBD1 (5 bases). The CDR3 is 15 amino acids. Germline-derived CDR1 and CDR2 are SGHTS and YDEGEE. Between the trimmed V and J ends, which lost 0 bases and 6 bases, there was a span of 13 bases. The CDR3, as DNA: TGTGCCAGCAGCTTGGGCCAGGGAATAGGTCAGCCCCAGCATTTT. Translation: CASSLGQGIGQPQHF.

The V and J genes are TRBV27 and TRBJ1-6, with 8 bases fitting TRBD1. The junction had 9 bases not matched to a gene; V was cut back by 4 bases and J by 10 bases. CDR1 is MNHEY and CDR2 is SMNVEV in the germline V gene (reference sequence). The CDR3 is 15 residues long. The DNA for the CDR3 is TGTGCCAGCAGTTCCCCGGGACAGGCGAACTCACCCCTCCACTTT. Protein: CASSSPGQANSPLHF.

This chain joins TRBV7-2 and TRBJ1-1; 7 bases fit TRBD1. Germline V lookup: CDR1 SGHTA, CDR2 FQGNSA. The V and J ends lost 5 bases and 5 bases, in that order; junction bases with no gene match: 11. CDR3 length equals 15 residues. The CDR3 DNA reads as TGTGCCAGCAGCACCTACAGGGGTTTAGGGACTGAAGCTTTCTTT. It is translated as CASSTYRGLGTEAFF.

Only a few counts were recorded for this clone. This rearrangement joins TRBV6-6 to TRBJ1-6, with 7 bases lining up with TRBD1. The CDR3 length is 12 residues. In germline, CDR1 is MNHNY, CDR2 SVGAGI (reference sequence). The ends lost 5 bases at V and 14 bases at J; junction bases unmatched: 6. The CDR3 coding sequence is TGTGCCAGCAGTCCGGGACAGCCCACCCTCCACTTT. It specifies CASSPGQPTLHF.

The CDR3 nucleotides are TGTGCCAGCAGACGAGATGTGAACACTGAAGCTTTCTTT. Amino acids: CASRRDVNTEAFF. The V gene is TRBV7-9, the J gene TRBJ1-1; no clear D gene. The CDR3 loop spans 13 amino acids. V was clipped by 6 bases and J by 0 bases, with 8 bases between them. Germline V gene data show CDR1 as SEHNR and CDR2 as FQNEAQ (reference sequence).

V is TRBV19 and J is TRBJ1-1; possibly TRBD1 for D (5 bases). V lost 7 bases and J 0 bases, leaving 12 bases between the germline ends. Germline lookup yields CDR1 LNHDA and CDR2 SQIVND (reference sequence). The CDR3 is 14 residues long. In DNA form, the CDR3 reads TGTGCCAGTAAGGGGCCGTCCATGAACACTGAAGCTTTCTTT. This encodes CASKGPSMNTEAFF.

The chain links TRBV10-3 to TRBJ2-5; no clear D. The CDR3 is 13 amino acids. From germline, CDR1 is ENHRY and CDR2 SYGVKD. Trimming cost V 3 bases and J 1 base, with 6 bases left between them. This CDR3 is CAISDRVQETQYF. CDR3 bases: TGTGCCATCAGTGATCGAGTCCAAGAGACCCAGTACTTC.

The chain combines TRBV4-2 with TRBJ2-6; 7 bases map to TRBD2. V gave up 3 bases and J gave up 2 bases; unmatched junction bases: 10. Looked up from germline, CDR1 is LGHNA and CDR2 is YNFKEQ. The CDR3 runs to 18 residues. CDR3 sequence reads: CASSQTGGGSTGANVLTF. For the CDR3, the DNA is TGTGCCAGCAGCCAGACGGGGGGAGGGAGTACTGGGGCCAACGTCCTGACTTTC.

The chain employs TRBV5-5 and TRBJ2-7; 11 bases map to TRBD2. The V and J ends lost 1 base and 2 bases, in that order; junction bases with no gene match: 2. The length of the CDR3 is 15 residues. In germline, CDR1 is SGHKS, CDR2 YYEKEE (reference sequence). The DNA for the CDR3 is TGTGCCAGCAGCTTGATAGCGGGAGGGCCCTACGAGCAGTACTTC. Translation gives CASSLIAGGPYEQYF.

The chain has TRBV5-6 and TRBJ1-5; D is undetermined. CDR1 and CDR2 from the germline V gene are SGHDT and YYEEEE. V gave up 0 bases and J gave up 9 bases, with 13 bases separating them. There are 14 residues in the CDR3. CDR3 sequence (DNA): TGTGCCAGCAGCTTGGGAGGTAGGGATGGGCCCCAGCATTTT. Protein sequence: CASSLGGRDGPQHF.

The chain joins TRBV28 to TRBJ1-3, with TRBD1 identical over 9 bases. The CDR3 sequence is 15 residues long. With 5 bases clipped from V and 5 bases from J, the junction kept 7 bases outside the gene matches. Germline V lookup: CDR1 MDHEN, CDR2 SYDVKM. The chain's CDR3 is CASSEPGQGRNTIYF. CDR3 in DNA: TGTGCCAGCAGTGAACCGGGACAGGGAAGAAACACCATATATTTT.

CDR3 amino acids: CASSSDRGAYEQYF. The CDR3, as DNA: TGTGCCAGCAGCTCAGACAGGGGGGCCTACGAGCAGTACTTC. This rearrangement joins TRBV5-6 to TRBJ2-7; 9 bases fit TRBD1. Germline V lookup: CDR1 SGHDT, CDR2 YYEEEE. V was pared by 3 bases and J by 2 bases, with 3 bases of the junction left unmatched. There are 14 residues in the CDR3.

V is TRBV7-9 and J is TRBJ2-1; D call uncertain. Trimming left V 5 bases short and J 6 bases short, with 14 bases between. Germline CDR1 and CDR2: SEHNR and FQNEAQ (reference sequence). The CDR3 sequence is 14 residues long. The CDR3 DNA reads TGTGCCAGCAGCGTAACGGGTGGTAGCAATGAGCAGTTCTTC. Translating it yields CASSVTGGSNEQFF.